The T cell receptor (beta chain) under discussion was sequenced for a study of OX40 agonist ivuxolimab in advanced cancers. Across the study: While on treatment, patients had intravenous ivuxolimab at 0.01 to 10 mg/kg every 2 weeks. From about 20 to 80 years was the age range, with a mean of 60 years, and 65% to 90% were male. One patient with hepatocellular carcinoma and two with cutaneous melanoma, three in all, had partial responses. Overall study results and limits: Nonresponders, in some cases, also had low normalized T-cell clonal expansion.

Per the germline V gene, CDR1 is MNHNS and CDR2 is SASEGT. The CDR3 runs 14 residues. Trimming left V 1 base short and J 3 bases short, with 9 bases between. Note on this clone: The target antigen is unknown.

TCRdb's table, derived via immunoSEQ multiplex PCR, lists solely in-frame clones and lacks some. Found here are more than 55,000 clones, about 85% of them singletons; the top ten hold 5%. The chain employs TRBV6-1 and TRBJ2-5; a weak D match, TRBD1 (6 bases). The source of this sequence is an adult with an advanced solid tumor such as melanoma, head and neck, liver or kidney cancer. Sequenced here: CD4+ or CD8+ T cells sorted from blood, sampled in a trial of the OX40 agonist ivuxolimab. The CDR3 coding sequence is TGTGCCAGCAGTGAAGGGGCAGGGGAAGAGACCCAGTACTTC. Translating gives CASSEGAGEETQYF.